This T cell receptor beta chain was recorded in a study of T cell responses to AZD1222 COVID-19 vaccine. Study-level findings and limits: Baseline testing showed seropositivity in only a handful of AZD1222 recipients. Among the donors, most were white British and more were female, and clonal diversity was possibly underestimated. Regions left unmutated in variants are reportedly the target of nearly half of spike-specific TCRs.

This CDR3 is 13 amino acids long. Trimming pared 0 bases from V and 3 bases from J, leaving 6 bases between. Germline loops: CDR1 SGDLS, CDR2 YYNGEE. About this clone: Its matching antigen is unknown.

Profiling relied on immunoSEQ multiplex PCR, and the TCRdb table lists in-frame clones only, not all of them. There are roughly 120,000 clones in the sample; 88% occur only once, and roughly 6.7% lies in the top ten. The source was peripheral blood, collected 28 days after the second AZD1222 dose. The sequence derives from an adult who received the AZD1222 COVID-19 vaccine. The gene calls are TRBV9 and TRBJ1-1; tentatively, D is TRBD1 (6 bases). CDR3 DNA: TGTGCCAGCAGCGTAGACAGGGACACTGAAGCTTTCTTT. Encoded protein: CASSVDRDTEAFF.